These 16 T cell receptor beta chains were sequenced from one sample in a study of cytomegalovirus exposure and HLA in healthy donors. PCR used 60 Vbeta primers and 13 Jbeta primers. Libraries were prepared by immunoSEQ multiplex PCR; TCRdb keeps only in-frame clonotypes and omits some of them. The table includes approximately 180,000 clones, about 80% detected once. The sequenced sample consisted of PBMCs. The source of these receptors is a man aged 25 to 45 in good health and CMV-seropositive.

The genes are TRBV6-5 and TRBJ1-2; 8 bases align to TRBD1. CDR3 length equals 14 residues. CDR1 is MNHEY and CDR2 is SVGAGI in the germline V gene. The J segment lost 0 bases and the V segment lost 5 bases, leaving 2 bases of the junction unmatched. The CDR3 nucleotides read TGTGCCAGCAGTAGGACAGGGACTAACTATGGCTACACCTTC. Amino acid sequence: CASSRTGTNYGYTF.

The rearrangement joins TRBV6-5 to TRBJ2-3; the match to TRBD2 covers 12 bases. Germline V lookup: CDR1 MNHEY, CDR2 SVGAGI. The CDR3 contains 15 residues. The junction had 3 bases not matched to a gene; V was cut back by 6 bases and J by 2 bases. Here the CDR3 DNA reads TGTGCCAGCAGAGGACTAGCGGGGTTCACAGATACGCAGTATTTT. Protein product: CASRGLAGFTDTQYF.

This sequence joins TRBV4-1 and TRBJ2-1; TRBD1 matches 11 bases. This CDR3 is 21 amino acids long. The trim removed 3 bases at V and 3 bases at J, leaving 19 bases unmatched. In germline, CDR1 is MGHRA, CDR2 YSYEKL. The CDR3, as DNA: TGCGCCAGCAGCCATCGACCGGGACAGGGGGTCTCTAGCGGGTTCTACAATGAGCAGTTCTTC. It specifies CASSHRPGQGVSSGFYNEQFF.

This chain uses TRBV5-4 with TRBJ1-6; possible D gene TRBD1, 6 bases. Between the trimmed V and J ends, which lost 4 bases and 6 bases, there was a span of 11 bases. The CDR3 runs to 14 residues. CDR1 and CDR2 from the germline V gene are SGHNT and YYREEE (reference sequence). DNA of the CDR3: TGTGCCAGCAGCGCAGGGGTGGGTAATTCACCCCTCCACTTT. This codes for CASSAGVGNSPLHF.

The table lists this clone with a few counts. Other DNA sequences in the sample encode the same CDR3. This rearrangement joins TRBV5-1 to TRBJ1-1, with 8 nucleotides matching TRBD1. Germline CDR1 reads SGHRS; CDR2 reads YFSETQ. There are 15 residues in the CDR3. V lost 4 bases, J lost 1 base, and 6 bases stayed unmatched. The CDR3 is CASSARQGTNTEAFF. The CDR3 DNA reads as TGCGCCAGCAGCGCCAGACAGGGGACGAACACTGAAGCTTTCTTT.

This clone was seen a handful of times. This rearrangement joins TRBV18 to TRBJ1-2, with a weak D call TRBD1 (5 bases). The CDR3 extends over 16 amino acids. Germline CDR1 and CDR2: KGHSH and LQKENI. The V and J ends lost 6 bases and 1 base respectively, with 18 bases between them. CDR3 nucleotide sequence: TGTGCCAGCTCCCCAATGGGACTAGATAGTAACTATGGCTACACCTTC. Translating gives CASSPMGLDSNYGYTF.

This chain joins TRBV12-5 and TRBJ2-2, with 11 bases matching TRBD2. The CDR3 extends over 17 amino acids. The V gene's germline CDR1 is LGHNT and CDR2 FRNRAP. V lost 2 bases, J lost 4 bases, and 6 bases stayed unmatched. The CDR3 coding sequence is TGTGCTAGTGGTTTGATGACTAGCGGGGTTTCCACCGGGGAGCTGTTTTTT. As protein: CASGLMTSGVSTGELFF.

V gene TRBV19 combines with J gene TRBJ1-1; 8 bases are a match to TRBD1. Losses at the gene ends were 4 bases for V and 5 bases for J; bases not matched to a gene: 12. The CDR3 loop spans 16 amino acids. Germline CDR1 and CDR2: LNHDA and SQIVND (reference sequence). The CDR3 loop reads CASSTISGGVGTEAFF. The CDR3 bases are TGTGCCAGTAGTACCATCTCAGGGGGCGTAGGGACTGAAGCTTTCTTT.

V and J are TRBV27 and TRBJ2-5, with 11 bases matching TRBD2. V was clipped by 10 bases and J by 2 bases; unmatched bases: 3. This CDR3 has 13 residues. Looked up from germline, CDR1 is MNHEY and CDR2 is SMNVEV (reference sequence). The CDR3 spells CATGLAAQETQYF. The DNA of the CDR3 is TGTGCCACGGGACTAGCGGCACAAGAGACCCAGTACTTC.

The chain employs TRBV9 and TRBJ1-6, with no clear D. The CDR3 extends over 15 amino acids. The germline V and J ends were trimmed by 4 bases and 8 bases, with 16 bases remaining between them. Germline lookup yields CDR1 SGDLS and CDR2 YYNGEE. Here the CDR3 reads CASSPGPSSDSPLHF. The DNA for the CDR3 is TGTGCCAGCAGCCCCGGCCCTTCAAGCGATTCACCCCTCCACTTT.

In its sample, this clone was seen once. The genes are TRBV6-1 and TRBJ2-5; 8 bases are a match to TRBD2. Unmatched junction bases numbered 6, after V lost 5 bases and J lost 4 bases. CDR3 length: 14 amino acids. Germline values: CDR1 MNHNS, CDR2 SASEGT. CDR3 DNA: TGTGCCAGCAGTCTGGGACTAGTGCCAGAGACCCAGTACTTC. The encoded protein is CASSLGLVPETQYF.

The chain is built from TRBV5-4 and TRBJ1-4; 9 bases line up with TRBD1. Germline V gives CDR1 SGHNT, CDR2 YYREEE (reference sequence). The CDR3 covers 15 residues. The V segment lost 5 bases and the J segment 6 bases; nucleotides outside the gene matches: 8. The CDR3 coding sequence is TGTGCCAGCAGATCAACAGGGGGCGCTGATGAAAAACTGTTTTTT. It codes for CASRSTGGADEKLFF.

This chain connects TRBV6-6 to TRBJ1-5, with TRBD1 as a possible D gene (5 bases). Germline V gene lookup returns CDR1 MNHNY and CDR2 SVGAGI (reference sequence). This CDR3 comprises 15 residues. V was trimmed by 2 bases and J by 0 bases, leaving 8 bases between them. The CDR3 DNA is TGTGCCAGCAGTTACCCCAGGGATAGCAATCAGCCCCAGCATTTT. It translates to CASSYPRDSNQPQHF.

The genes are TRBV29-1 and TRBJ1-3; D might be TRBD1 (6 bases). Trimming removed 3 bases at V and 1 base at J, with 10 bases between. Germline lookup yields CDR1 SQVTM and CDR2 ANQGSEA. The CDR3 runs to 14 residues. The CDR3 is CSVDGGASGNTIYF. The CDR3 region has the DNA TGCAGCGTTGACGGGGGGGCTTCTGGAAACACCATATATTTT.

V is TRBV5-5 and J is TRBJ2-1, with 8 positions matching TRBD2. Germline CDR1 and CDR2: SGHKS and YYEKEE (reference sequence). The CDR3 spans 18 residues. Unmatched junction bases numbered 19, after V lost 4 bases and J lost 7 bases. The CDR3 loop is CASSVSGGGRRFGNEQFF. The CDR3 DNA is TGTGCCAGCAGCGTTTCCGGGGGGGGGCGGCGGTTTGGGAATGAGCAGTTCTTC.

Only a few counts were recorded for this clone. This chain connects TRBV15 to TRBJ2-1; D is undetermined. Trimming pared 8 bases from V and 3 bases from J, leaving 11 bases between. The CDR3 extends over 13 amino acids. Germline values: CDR1 LNHNV, CDR2 YYDKDF (reference sequence). CDR3 region: CATERENYNEQFF. The CDR3 DNA reads as TGTGCCACCGAGAGAGAAAACTACAATGAGCAGTTCTTC.